This record covers a single T cell receptor beta chain. This record comes from a study of blood T cell repertoires in COVID-19. Clones were read by immunoSEQ multiplex PCR, and TCRdb kept only the in-frame ones, dropping some. The sample lists about 130,000 clones; 80% were seen once. The CDR3 runs to 15 residues. The germline gives CDR1 SGHRS, CDR2 YFSETQ. Unmatched junction bases numbered 9, after V lost 4 bases and J lost 4 bases. The rearrangement uses TRBV5-1 and TRBJ1-1, with 8 bases fitting TRBD1. The TCR was taken from a man between 70 and 80 years old with acute or convalescent COVID-19. The sequencing input was peripheral blood. CDR3 residues: CASSPLGDRITEAFF. CDR3 nucleotide sequence: TGCGCCAGCAGCCCTCTAGGGGACAGGATCACTGAAGCTTTCTTT.